This TCR beta chain was sequenced for a study of T cells in Graves' hyperthyroidism and ophthalmopathy (dated by TCRdb to about 2019). Regarding the research as a whole: Peripheral blood was collected at initial diagnosis, before any treatment. TCR Vbeta CDR3 sequencing of 120 to 150 peripheral blood samples (under 45 ophthalmopathy, some 75 hyperthyroidism and approximately 17 progressor patients) is reported in the paper. An independent validation cohort of around 19 hyperthyroidism patients and approximately 15 patients who later progressed to ophthalmopathy tested prospective prediction of ophthalmopathy. TCR V-J signatures able to tell the groups apart were searched for in a discovery cohort of 95 or so patients, of whom more than 40 had Graves' ophthalmopathy and 55 to 65 had stable Graves' hyperthyroidism. Thyroid tissue and blood T-cell repertoires from roughly six Graves' hyperthyroidism patients were also compared in the study. The 100 discovery patients were randomly split 7:3 into training and test sets. Once sampling was done, hyperthyroidism patients were given methimazole at a starting dose of 30 mg daily, whereas ophthalmopathy patients were given high-dose intravenous methylprednisolone. Study-wide findings and limitations: Ophthalmopathy was separated from stable hyperthyroidism by a 13 V-J signature model, with about 86% sensitivity and 81% to 82% specificity obtained in cross-validation and 80%/75% obtained in testing. No statistical method was used to fix the sample size in advance, and group allocation was not hidden from the investigators. Most expanded thyroid clonotypes (frequency above 0.001) were also found in blood, which suggests that blood repertoires may mirror thyroid immune responses. In validation, progression to ophthalmopathy was predicted by the model with around 70% sensitivity and nearly 75% specificity, a median of 6.5 months before onset.

Stable Graves' hyperthyroidism was defined as no progression to ophthalmopathy during 18 months of follow-up. Hyperthyroidism patients were newly diagnosed, had a disease duration of under 2 months, and were aged 18 to 65 years. Any patient with an uncontrolled infection, another autoimmune disease, pregnancy or lactation was excluded. Diagnoses were based on clinical symptoms, serum thyroxine and TRAb, thyroid ultrasound and orbital computed tomography. PBMCs were isolated from more than 9 ml of fresh peripheral blood by Ficoll-Paque density gradient centrifugation. Trizol reagent was used to extract total RNA, and RNA quality was then checked on an Agilent 2100 Bioanalyzer. From its cysteine to its phenylalanine, the CDR3 spans 15 amino acids. Only CDR3 DNA is held: 45 bases, read in frame from base 1. Per the germline V gene, MDHEN is the CDR1 and SYDVKM is the CDR2. As concerns this clonotype: This receptor's antigen is unknown. A much larger clone differs from this one at a single base, so this may be a read error.

The TCR beta CDR3 regions were amplified from RNA transcripts. The TCR CDR3 was subjected to a first round of RT-PCR using the HTBI primer set and the Qiagen OneStep RT-PCR kit. The libraries were constructed in a second round of multiplex PCR and then size-selected and purified. Paired-end sequencing of the libraries was performed with 100 bp reads on an Illumina HiSeq2000. On the authors' methods: Raw data were processed with SOAPnuke, discarding reads with adapters, uncalled bases, mean Phred below 15, or no exact constant-primer or identifier match. COPE v1.2.5 was used to merge high-quality paired reads, and clonotypes were defined as unique nucleotide sequences. MiTCR v1.1 was used to align the clonotypes against IMGT TRBV, TRBD and TRBJ reference segments. The analysis included only V-J combinations with a frequency above 0.0001, which together covered around 99% of the repertoires. A TCS score was defined as the ratio between F50 (clonal expansion) and ExV (chaos), using BLOSUM62-based TCRdist between CDR3 peptides within each V-J. Welch's t-statistics and random forest reduced roughly 540 V-J features to 10 to 15, which were used in a naive Bayes classifier (R e1071). TCRdb passed the public sequencing reads through fastp at Q25 and MiXCR, retaining productive beta sequences. Entries that share a CDR3 protein sequence are merged under the most common genes and DNA. Here the V and J calls rest on TCRdb's processing, not on the authors' analysis. Counted in this sample were more than 350,000 distinct CDR3 sequences; just under 15% of them appeared once. The ten largest clones capture about 31% of the sample.

Source material: blood. This clonotype originated in a woman in her thirties with Graves' hyperthyroidism. The sequence links TRBV28 to TRBJ2-5; TRBD1 is a weak D gene call, 6 bases matching. DNA sequence: TGTGGCAGCAGCCTAACAGGGCGAGGGCAAGAGACCCAGTACTTC. Translated, this gives CGSSLTGRGQETQYF.